The source of this T cell receptor (beta chain) is a study of blood T cells in healthy people across ages. A sample-barcoded 5' primer and a J-beta primer mix were used in a second PCR of roughly 7 to 11 cycles. TCRdb processed the 5' RACE reads anew with MiXCR; each CDR3 protein has one entry. Here the sample spans about 510,000 distinct CDR3 sequences, about 25% being singletons. This clonotype was detected ten times or more. Per germline, CDR1 SGDLS and CDR2 YYNGEE. The CDR3 extends over 16 amino acids. V lost 4 bases and J 0 bases, leaving 14 bases between the germline ends. The sample was also reused in another study, on T cells of mothers and their children.

The V gene is TRBV9, the J gene TRBJ2-4; D unclear. The TCR originated in a boy younger than 10 in good health. Sequenced sample: blood. The CDR3 here is CASSPDPDVAKNIQYF. The CDR3 coding sequence is TGTGCCAGCAGCCCTGACCCGGACGTAGCCAAAAACATTCAGTACTTC.